This T cell receptor (beta chain) is from a study of cytomegalovirus exposure and HLA in healthy donors (dated by TCRdb to 2015 to 2018). As for the study more broadly: The 650 to 750 repertoires of the first cohort and the 110 or so validation repertoires were produced on the same platform, according to a later analysis. The study was designed to test whether signatures of past pathogen exposure could be identified by cataloging public T cell receptors. In addition to the first cohort of roughly 670 subjects, a separate validation cohort of approximately 130 different subjects was used. To predict cytomegalovirus infection status, the study brought together high-throughput TCR immunosequencing, statistical association of individual TCRs with disease status, and machine learning. Findings and caveats that apply to the study as a whole: The authors suggested that the approach could potentially be extended to other disease states and immunological phenotypes. Across donors, most TCR sequences were observed very rarely, whereas some public TCRs were present in many individuals. Subsequent analysis determined that TCRs grouped into clusters in the first cohort also showed a tendency toward co-occurrence across the 90 to 150 validation repertoires, and about 93% of cluster scores exceeded 0. In both the original and validation cohorts, the classifier was reported to diagnose cytomegalovirus status with high specificity and sensitivity. In vitro tests confirmed that a few of the cytomegalovirus-associated TCR beta chains recognize cytomegalovirus antigens. A later analysis lacked HLA typing for the validation cohort, so it scored co-occurrence in that cohort across all 110 or so repertoires. The study listed 150 to 200 TCR beta chains as associated with cytomegalovirus.

V is reduced by 0 bases and J by 7 bases, leaving a spacing of 9 bases between them. From cysteine to phenylalanine, the CDR3 is 13 amino acids long. Of all the DNA, just the CDR3 is kept, 39 bases in frame from base 1. CDR1 and CDR2, looked up from the germline V gene (reference sequence), are WNHNN and SYGVQD. This clone was recorded only once. Its recognized antigen is unknown. No base-level quality is on record; no much larger clone is a single base apart. Library prep was done by the immunoSEQ multiplex PCR assay. The source study handled its data this way. To diagnose cytomegalovirus status from the catalog of TCR beta chain sequences, a statistical classification framework was built. TCRdb carries this immuneACCESS record with in-frame sequences only. Its versions omit some clonotypes, under half of them owing to an unresolved V gene in the studies checked, with the rest unexplained. V and J calls and clone size come straight from that table; D and trimming were deduced from the DNA. This sample gives over 200,000 clones in total; roughly 85% of them show up just once. The top ten hold about 6% of the sample.

Separate from the approximately 670-subject first cohort, the validation cohort of over 90 subjects was the group to which the donors belonged. This receptor was identified in a woman younger than 35 in good health and CMV-seronegative. The receptor chain draws on TRBV10-1 and TRBJ1-2; TRBD1 is a possible D gene, resting on 5 matching bases. Sequencing was carried out using PBMCs. The CDR3 is CASSESGRVGYTF. The sequenced DNA is TGCGCCAGCAGTGAGTCCGGCAGGGTTGGCTACACCTTC.